Each of the 26 T cell receptor beta chains below was sequenced from the same sample in a study of cytomegalovirus exposure and HLA in healthy donors (dated by TCRdb to the late 2010s). The library was built by means of the immunoSEQ multiplex PCR assay. For the multiplex PCR, a mixture combining 60 forward primers for TCR Vbeta segments and 13 reverse primers for TCR Jbeta segments was used. TCRdb obtained this table from immuneACCESS and retained in-frame rearrangements with V and J assigned. These tables miss some clones; where compared with another copy, unresolved V genes account for less than half of the shortfall, and the remainder is unexplained. Recorded for this sample are fewer than 85,000 clones; around 66% of them occurred a single time. Just under 5% of the sample goes to the ten largest clones. The sample comprised PBMCs. These receptors came from a man aged 60 to 75 in good health and CMV-seropositive.

This chain links TRBV12-5 with TRBJ2-3; D may be TRBD2 (5 bases). CDR1 LGHNT and CDR2 FRNRAP come from the germline V gene. There are 15 residues in the CDR3. Deletions cut 3 bases from V and 3 bases from J, with 13 bases between. CDR3 in amino acids: CASGFLLGVTDTQYF. For the CDR3, the DNA is TGTGCTAGTGGTTTCCTCTTGGGAGTGACAGATACGCAGTATTTT.

Regarding this clone: One end of the junction varies from germline; a read error may be responsible. The rearrangement uses TRBV7-9 and TRBJ1-4, with TRBD1 identical over 7 bases. The CDR3 contains 16 residues. The germline V gene has CDR1 SEHNR and CDR2 FQNEAQ (reference sequence). The CDR3 here is CSSSTTRQGEREKLFF. The CDR3 DNA is TGTTCCAGCAGCACAACTAGACAGGGTGAGCGGGAAAAACTGTTTTTT.

This clone was detected once. The V gene is TRBV6-6, the J gene TRBJ2-5; possibly TRBD1 for D (6 bases). CDR3 length: 13 amino acids. The germline V gene has CDR1 MNHNY and CDR2 SVGAGI (reference sequence). V dropped 4 bases and J dropped 5 bases, with 11 bases sitting between them. For the CDR3, the DNA is TGTGCCAGCAGTTTGGTCCAGGGGGAGACCCAGTACTTC. It codes for CASSLVQGETQYF.

V gene TRBV11-2 combines with J gene TRBJ2-3, with D possibly being TRBD2 (6 bases). Trimming stripped 2 bases from V and 1 base from J, with 16 bases between. Germline CDR1 SGHAT, CDR2 FQNNGV. CDR3 length: 17 residues. The CDR3 nucleotides are TGTGCCAGCAGCTTATCAAACAGGAGGGTGGGCACAGATACGCAGTATTTT. This codes for CASSLSNRRVGTDTQYF.

The chain employs TRBV6-6 and TRBJ2-7; tentatively, D is TRBD1 (5 bases). V was shortened by 7 bases and J by 0 bases, with 16 bases between the two germline ends. This CDR3 is built from 15 residues. CDR1 is MNHNY and CDR2 is SVGAGI in the germline V gene (reference sequence). CDR3 in amino acids: CASTLQTASSYEQYF. The CDR3 DNA reads as TGTGCCAGCACCCTCCAGACAGCCAGCTCCTACGAGCAGTACTTC.

This chain connects TRBV4-2 to TRBJ2-1, with no clear D. Germline CDR1 LGHNA, CDR2 YNFKEQ. The germline V and J ends were trimmed by 4 bases and 2 bases, with 12 bases remaining between them. The CDR3 consists of 15 residues. This chain's CDR3 is CASSPLASPYNEQFF. The CDR3 nucleotides are TGTGCCAGCAGCCCCTTGGCATCCCCCTACAATGAGCAGTTCTTC.

The rearrangement uses TRBV7-9 and TRBJ2-7, with D maybe TRBD2 (6 bases). This CDR3 is built from 14 residues. Germline CDR1 reads SEHNR; CDR2 reads FQNEAQ (reference sequence). V dropped 4 bases and J dropped 3 bases, with 13 bases sitting between them. CDR3 DNA: TGTGCCAGCAGCTCCCCGGGAGACTACTACGAGCAGTACTTC. Protein sequence: CASSSPGDYYEQYF.

The chain couples TRBV7-2 to TRBJ2-5, with a weak D call TRBD2 (5 bases). V lost 5 bases, J lost 2 bases, and 12 bases lay in between. CDR3 length: 14 residues. Looked up from germline, CDR1 is SGHTA and CDR2 is FQGNSA. The CDR3 spells CASSGSALQETQYF. The CDR3 region has the DNA TGTGCCAGCAGCGGTAGCGCACTACAAGAGACCCAGTACTTC. Looking up the rest from reference TRBV7-2 and TRBJ2-5 gives the full variable domain: GAGVSQSPSNKVTEKGKDVELRCDPISGHTALYWYRQSLGQGLEFLIYFQGNSAPDKSGLPSDRFSAERTGGSVSTLTIQRTQQEDSAVYLCASSGSALQETQYFGPGTRLLVL.

This clone was recorded once. Other DNA sequences in the same sample also yield this CDR3. V is TRBV28 and J is TRBJ1-3; possibly TRBD1 for D (5 bases). The CDR3 spans 15 residues. The germline V gene has CDR1 MDHEN and CDR2 SYDVKM. V was cut by 6 bases and J by 0 bases, with 12 bases left in between. The CDR3 DNA sequence: TGTGCCAGCAGCTCGGGACTGCTCTCTGGAAACACCATATATTTT. Protein: CASSSGLLSGNTIYF.

The chain couples TRBV6-5 to TRBJ1-1; 7 bases are shared with TRBD1. V lost 3 bases and J lost 11; bases outside the gene matches: 9. The CDR3 length is 13 residues. The germline V gene has CDR1 MNHEY and CDR2 SVGAGI. The CDR3 DNA reads as TGTGCCAGCAGTTATGCCAGGGGGACCGAGGCTTTCTTT. It codes for CASSYARGTEAFF.

The rearrangement uses TRBV29-1 and TRBJ1-1; 11 nucleotides line up with TRBD1. The germline V gene has CDR1 SQVTM and CDR2 ANQGSEA. CDR3 length: 13 residues. In nucleotides, the CDR3 is TGCGTGGGACAGGGGGGGTCGAGCACTGAAGCTTTCTTT. Translated, it gives CVGQGGSSTEAFF.

The V call is TRBV7-2, the J call TRBJ2-3; 10 bases align to TRBD2. The CDR3 contains 16 residues. The germline V gene encodes CDR1 SGHTA and CDR2 FQGNSA. Unmatched junction bases numbered 7, after V lost 4 bases and J lost 3 bases. CDR3 region: CASSSRAGGQTDTQYF. The CDR3, as DNA: TGTGCCAGCAGCTCTCGAGCGGGGGGGCAGACAGATACGCAGTATTTT.

The chain employs TRBV28 and TRBJ1-2; D call uncertain. V lost 4 bases and J lost 8, with 8 bases in between. The V gene's germline CDR1 is MDHEN and CDR2 SYDVKM. The CDR3 extends over 11 amino acids. CDR3 region: CASSSSGGYTF. The CDR3 DNA is TGTGCCAGCAGTTCCTCAGGCGGCTACACCTTC.

This rearrangement joins TRBV6-1 to TRBJ2-7; TRBD1 matches 11 bases. V shed 3 bases and J 3 bases; nucleotides not matched to a gene: 7. This CDR3 spans 16 amino acids. The germline CDR1 and CDR2 sequences are MNHNS and SASEGT. The CDR3 spells CASSDKAGTGGYEQYF. CDR3 nucleotide sequence: TGTGCCAGCAGTGATAAGGCCGGGACAGGGGGCTACGAGCAGTACTTC.

This clone occurred a few times. V and J are TRBV7-3 and TRBJ1-1; 9 bases are shared with TRBD1. Germline loops: CDR1 SGHTA, CDR2 FQGTGA. The V gene end was trimmed by 5 bases and the J gene end by 10 bases; junction bases not matched to a gene: 5. The CDR3 runs to 12 residues. CDR3 amino acids: CASSPGQGRAFF. CDR3 coding DNA: TGTGCCAGCAGCCCGGGACAGGGACGAGCTTTCTTT.

The rearrangement uses TRBV28 and TRBJ1-4; no reliable D call. V was pared by 5 bases and J by 8 bases, with 18 bases between. The CDR3 extends over 15 amino acids. Per germline, CDR1 MDHEN and CDR2 SYDVKM. The CDR3 nucleotides are TGTGCCAGCAGTCCACTGACAACCTTTGAGGAAAAACTGTTTTTT. Translated: CASSPLTTFEEKLFF.

The chain employs TRBV10-3 and TRBJ2-1; 7 positions match TRBD1. This CDR3 region has 15 residues. Germline V CDR1 and CDR2: ENHRY, SYGVKD. The trim removed 5 bases at V and 3 bases at J, leaving 7 bases unmatched. This CDR3 reads CAISPRGKSYNEQFF. In DNA form, the CDR3 reads TGTGCCATCAGTCCCAGGGGGAAGAGCTACAATGAGCAGTTCTTC.

J is TRBJ2-5 and V is TRBV6-5; 7 nucleotides match TRBD1. After removal of 4 bases from V and 5 bases from J, the junction contained 7 bases not matched to a gene. The germline gives CDR1 MNHEY, CDR2 SVGAGI. CDR3 length: 14 amino acids. CDR3 sequence (DNA): TGTGCCAGCAGTTCCGACACAGGGGAGGAGACCCAGTACTTC. This translates into CASSSDTGEETQYF.

This chain uses TRBV7-9 with TRBJ2-5; 7 bases align to TRBD1. CDR3 size: 17 residues. Germline V gene sequence: CDR1 SEHNR, CDR2 FQNEAQ (reference sequence). The V and J ends lost 5 bases and 0 bases, in that order; junction bases with no gene match: 12. The CDR3 region has the DNA TGTGCCAGCAGCGGATGGACAGGAATGGGGGACCAAGAGACCCAGTACTTC. Translated, it gives CASSGWTGMGDQETQYF.

This clone was picked up one time. A junction boundary mismatches the germline segment, possibly from a read error. The chain links TRBV10-3 to TRBJ1-1; D ambiguous. The CDR3 covers 13 residues. Germline V gives CDR1 ENHRY, CDR2 SYGVKD. CDR3 sequence: CAIGEGMNTEAFF. The CDR3 DNA sequence: TGTGCCATCGGTGAGGGCATGAACACTGAAGCTTTCTTT.

This clone came up a few times. The gene calls are TRBV12-5 and TRBJ2-2; D is undetermined. Germline values: CDR1 LGHNT, CDR2 FRNRAP. The CDR3 spans 15 residues. Trimming took off 1 base at V and 0 bases at J, with 6 bases between the two ends. The CDR3 region is CASGLGLPNTGELFF. The CDR3 DNA reads as TGTGCTAGTGGTTTGGGACTTCCGAACACCGGGGAGCTGTTTTTT.

Written as DNA, the CDR3 is TGTGCCAGCAGTTTAACCGTCAGAGAGACCCAGTACTTC. Translated, it gives CASSLTVRETQYF. V and J are TRBV27 and TRBJ2-5; D gene ambiguous. CDR3 length equals 13 residues. CDR1 and CDR2 from the germline V gene are MNHEY and SMNVEV (reference sequence). Trimming stripped 2 bases from V and 4 bases from J, with 8 bases between.

The chain combines TRBV27 with TRBJ2-1, with D possibly being TRBD2 (7 bases). The CDR3 is 14 amino acids. V lost 10 bases and J 1 base, leaving 14 bases between the germline ends. CDR1 and CDR2 from the germline V gene are MNHEY and SMNVEV (reference sequence). This CDR3 reads CATKGGESYNEQFF. CDR3 nucleotide sequence: TGTGCCACTAAGGGGGGGGAGTCCTACAATGAGCAGTTCTTC.

This chain connects TRBV5-1 to TRBJ2-4; 10 positions match TRBD1. The V gene end was trimmed by 5 bases and the J gene end by 7 bases; junction bases not matched to a gene: 6. CDR1 is SGHRS, CDR2 YFSETQ, per germline. This CDR3 comprises 14 residues. The CDR3 nucleotides are TGCGCCAGCAGTCCCGGGACAGGGGTGAACATTCAGTACTTC. Translating gives CASSPGTGVNIQYF.

The V and J genes are TRBV6-6 and TRBJ1-5; D gene ambiguous. Trimming shortened V by 6 bases and J by 4 bases, and 7 bases separated the two germline ends. Looked up from germline, CDR1 is MNHNY and CDR2 is SVGAGI (reference sequence). CDR3 length: 12 amino acids. The CDR3 nucleotides read TGTGCCAGCAGGCAGGTGAATCAGCCCCAGCATTTT. This encodes CASRQVNQPQHF.

The gene calls are TRBV27 and TRBJ2-1, with D possibly matching TRBD1 (5 bases). There are 19 residues in the CDR3. Germline V gives CDR1 MNHEY, CDR2 SMNVEV (reference sequence). The V end was cut by 5 bases, the J end by 6 bases, with 29 bases between. The CDR3 protein is CASSPLPGQGILGRNEQFF. The CDR3 region has the DNA TGTGCCAGCAGTCCTTTACCCGGGCAGGGAATTCTAGGGCGCAATGAGCAGTTCTTC.